The entry below gives a single T cell receptor beta chain sequence along with its context. The CDR3 length is 16 residues. The V and J ends lost 0 bases and 7 bases, in that order; junction bases with no gene match: 6. The germline gives CDR1 LGHDT, CDR2 YNNKEL (reference sequence). The authors' processing: Using reference gene primer amplification, nucleated cell counts were estimated. The method was immunoSEQ multiplex PCR; TCRdb's version includes in-frame clones alone and lacks a portion of them. The DNA gave D and trimming, while V, J and clone size come from that table. Of 200,000 to 300,000 clones in the sample, approximately 80% were seen once. These data come from a study of blood T cell repertoires in COVID-19.

The chain joins TRBV3-1 (or the pseudogene TRBV3-2) to TRBJ1-2, with 12 bases fitting TRBD1. The TCR was taken from a woman aged 60-70 years with active or convalescent COVID-19. The sample was peripheral blood. The CDR3 spells CASSQDPGQGAPGYTF. In DNA, the CDR3 is TGTGCCAGCAGCCAAGATCCGGGACAGGGGGCCCCTGGCTACACCTTC.